Described below is a single T cell receptor (beta chain) sequence and its context. The data belong to a study of T cells in narcolepsy. This table comes from immunoSEQ multiplex PCR, and its TCRdb copy is limited to in-frame clones, with some not included. In the table there are about 14,000 clones, roughly nine tenths of which are singletons. This receptor was identified in a human donor with narcolepsy. Material: CD45RA- memory CD4+ T cells from PBMCs.

DNA of the CDR3: TGTGCCAGCTTTTCCCCGACAGGGTGGAGCACTGAAGCTTTCTTT. Translated, it gives CASFSPTGWSTEAFF. V gene TRBV6-1 combines with J gene TRBJ1-1; 7 bases line up with TRBD1. Germline CDR1 and CDR2: MNHNS and SASEGT. The junction had 13 bases not matched to a gene; V was cut back by 8 bases and J by 4 bases. The CDR3 loop spans 15 amino acids.